This T cell receptor beta chain was identified during a study of identical twins. Findings and caveats of the study: High-abundance cord blood beta clonotypes had fewer insertions; memory repertoires showed none.

As for this clonotype: The antigen is not known.

Losses at the gene ends were 5 bases for V and 6 bases for J; bases not matched to a gene: 13. The CDR3 length is 15 residues. Per germline, CDR1 LGHNA and CDR2 YNFKEQ. Unique molecular identifiers were present on cDNA, and template switching added a universal primer site. A single record per CDR3 protein comes from TCRdb applying MiXCR to the 5' RACE reads. The table shows 500,000 to 600,000 distinct CDR3 sequences, with about 20% occurring only once. The sample was also reused in another study, on T cells expressing NK-cell markers. That work states: With respect to HCMV, seven of the eight sequenced donors were seropositive, and one was seronegative. Also leading the CD3+CD56-NKG2C+ fraction in a few donors were these clonotypes.

The sequence derives from a woman between 18 and 29 years old in good health. The sequencing input was CD4+ T cells sorted from blood. The gene calls are TRBV4-2 and TRBJ2-7; TRBD2 aligns across 7 bases. The CDR3 coding sequence is TGTGCCAGCAGCTCCCAGCCACTAGCGACGGTCGAGCAGTACTTC. This translates into CASSSQPLATVEQYF.